These 29 T cell receptor beta chains were sequenced from one sample in a study of OX40 agonist ivuxolimab in advanced cancers. Here immunoSEQ multiplex PCR was the method, and the copy in TCRdb shows in-frame clones only, minus some. The table records 76,000 or so clones, approximately 89% of them present only once. The specimen was CD4+ or CD8+ T cells sorted from blood, collected in a trial of the OX40 agonist ivuxolimab. The receptor set was obtained from an adult with an advanced solid tumor such as melanoma, head and neck, liver or kidney cancer.

V and J are TRBV4-3 and TRBJ1-4; 8 nucleotides line up with TRBD1. Germline CDR1 and CDR2: LGHNA and YSLEER. The CDR3 is 14 residues long. V gave up 3 bases and J gave up 6 bases; unmatched junction bases: 3. DNA for the CDR3: TGCGCCAGCAGCCACGACAGGGGAGATGAAAAACTGTTTTTT. It codes for CASSHDRGDEKLFF.

The rearrangement uses TRBV27 and TRBJ2-1; TRBD2 matches at 9 bases. The CDR3 is 15 residues long. The germline V gene encodes CDR1 MNHEY and CDR2 SMNVEV (reference sequence). Germline trimming cut 5 bases from V and 10 bases from J; bases unmatched to any gene: 12. The CDR3 bases are TGTGCCAGCAGTGGTTCGAGCGGGGGGCCATTGGAGCAGTTCTTC. Protein sequence: CASSGSSGGPLEQFF.

The chain joins TRBV10-3 to TRBJ2-3, with a weak D call TRBD1 (6 bases). The CDR3 totals 15 residues. Looked up from germline, CDR1 is ENHRY and CDR2 is SYGVKD. The V end was cut by 6 bases, the J end by 7 bases, with 20 bases between. The CDR3 sequence: CAISEEQGRGYTQYF. CDR3 sequence (DNA): TGTGCCATCAGCGAGGAACAGGGAAGAGGATATACGCAGTATTTT.

This clone was found a few times. This chain joins TRBV18 and TRBJ1-6, with D maybe TRBD1 (6 bases). Trimming pared 2 bases from V and 11 bases from J, leaving 16 bases between. This CDR3 contains 15 residues. Germline lookup yields CDR1 KGHSH and CDR2 LQKENI. The CDR3 is CASSPSTGSETPLHF. CDR3 in DNA: TGTGCCAGCTCACCATCGACAGGTAGCGAGACACCCCTCCACTTT.

This chain joins TRBV7-9 and TRBJ2-5, with D maybe TRBD2 (6 bases). There are 13 residues in the CDR3. Germline loops: CDR1 SEHNR, CDR2 FQNEAQ (reference sequence). V lost 11 bases to trimming and J lost 3 bases, with 16 bases between them. The CDR3 reads CALSGTLEETQYF. The DNA for the CDR3 is TGTGCCCTTTCCGGGACTCTCGAAGAGACCCAGTACTTC.

The chain is built from TRBV28 and TRBJ2-1; D is possibly TRBD1 (6 bases). The V and J ends lost 6 bases and 9 bases respectively, with 12 bases between them. CDR1 and CDR2 from the germline V gene are MDHEN and SYDVKM. The CDR3 covers 12 residues. Here the CDR3 reads CASSLTGFEQFF. The CDR3 DNA sequence: TGTGCCAGCAGCCTAACAGGGTTTGAGCAGTTCTTC.

The rearrangement joins TRBV2 to TRBJ2-1; D is unclear. CDR3 length: 15 residues. CDR1 is SNHLY and CDR2 is FYNNEI in the germline V gene. Trimming took off 1 base at V and 5 bases at J, with 12 bases between the two ends. CDR3 protein: CASSEVIPPHNEQFF. The CDR3 DNA reads as TGTGCCAGCAGTGAAGTTATTCCCCCCCACAATGAGCAGTTCTTC.

This chain links TRBV6-4 with TRBJ2-3; the D call may be TRBD1 or TRBD2 (5 bases each). Germline V gene lookup returns CDR1 MRHNA and CDR2 SNTAGT. The CDR3 sequence is 15 residues long. With 3 bases removed from V and 0 bases from J, the gap between germline ends came to 10 bases. CDR3 sequence: CASSDGGGSTDTQYF. The DNA of the CDR3 is TGTGCCAGCAGTGATGGTGGGGGAAGCACAGATACGCAGTATTTT.

The V call is TRBV6-5, the J call TRBJ2-2; 9 bases line up with TRBD1. V dropped 4 bases and J dropped 3; count of bases not matched to a gene: 3. CDR3 length equals 15 residues. From germline, CDR1 is MNHEY and CDR2 SVGAGI. The CDR3 DNA is TGTGCCAGCAGTTTACAGGGGGCGGACACCGGGGAGCTGTTTTTT. Translated, it gives CASSLQGADTGELFF.

The V and J genes are TRBV19 and TRBJ2-3; D is unresolved. V dropped 0 bases and J dropped 4 bases, with 11 bases sitting between them. Germline CDR1 and CDR2: LNHDA and SQIVND (reference sequence). The CDR3 is 15 residues long. The CDR3, as DNA: TGTGCCAGTAGTATAGATAAGAAGCGCCCAGATACGCAGTATTTT. Translating it yields CASSIDKKRPDTQYF.

The V call is TRBV10-3, the J call TRBJ2-5; TRBD1 might be the D (6 bases). The CDR3 length is 14 residues. V was trimmed by 6 bases and J by 2 bases, leaving 13 bases between them. Germline V gene data show CDR1 as ENHRY and CDR2 as SYGVKD. Written as DNA, the CDR3 is TGTGCCATCAGCCCGGGACACATACAAGAGACCCAGTACTTC. This codes for CAISPGHIQETQYF.

The chain links TRBV5-1 to TRBJ2-1, with D tentatively TRBD1 or TRBD2 (5 bases each). Trimming took off 2 bases at V and 2 bases at J, with 14 bases between the two ends. Germline V CDR1 and CDR2: SGHRS, YFSETQ. The CDR3 consists of 16 residues. This CDR3 reads CASSFRDPITYNEQFF. The CDR3 DNA follows: TGCGCCAGCAGCTTCCGGGACCCTATAACCTACAATGAGCAGTTCTTC.

The V gene is TRBV5-4, the J gene TRBJ2-7, with 8 bases matching TRBD1. Germline V lookup: CDR1 SGHNT, CDR2 YYREEE (reference sequence). V was clipped by 4 bases and J by 0 bases; unmatched bases: 6. This CDR3 has 15 amino acids. The DNA for the CDR3 is TGTGCCAGCAGCCCCCGGACAGGGCGCTCCTACGAGCAGTACTTC. Translating gives CASSPRTGRSYEQYF.

The chain is built from TRBV7-2 and TRBJ2-1, with 15 bases that match TRBD2. Germline assignment: CDR1 SGHTA and CDR2 FQGNSA. Unmatched junction bases numbered 14, after V lost 1 base and J lost 10 bases. CDR3 length: 19 residues. The CDR3: CASSLGGTSGRILVSEQFF. The CDR3 DNA is TGTGCCAGCAGCTTAGGGGGGACTAGCGGGAGGATTTTAGTGTCAGAGCAGTTCTTC.

The rearrangement links TRBV6-1 to TRBJ1-3; no reliable D call. The CDR3 has 13 residues. The germline V gene has CDR1 MNHNS and CDR2 SASEGT. Trimming took off 2 bases at V and 7 bases at J, with 9 bases between the two ends. CDR3 in DNA: TGTGCCAGCAGTGAAATTGGTGGGAACACCATATATTTT. This sequence encodes CASSEIGGNTIYF.

The rearrangement joins TRBV30 to TRBJ1-4, with D maybe TRBD1 (6 bases). V dropped 2 bases and J dropped 8 bases, with 12 bases sitting between them. Germline CDR1 and CDR2: GTSNPN and SVGIG (reference sequence). The CDR3 contains 13 residues. CDR3 in DNA: TGTGCCTGGAGTTCCAAGGGGGGCGAAAAACTGTTTTTT. This encodes CAWSSKGGEKLFF.

The chain employs TRBV29-1 and TRBJ2-7; D is undetermined. CDR1 and CDR2 from the germline V gene are SQVTM and ANQGSEA. V was cut by 6 bases and J by 3 bases, with 15 bases left in between. The CDR3 is 13 residues long. Written as DNA, the CDR3 is TGCAGCGTATCTAGACACTTAGGCTACGAGCAGTACTTC. Translation: CSVSRHLGYEQYF.

The chain carries TRBV30 and TRBJ1-4; 9 bases align to TRBD1. Trimming removed 6 bases from V and 0 bases from J; junction bases left unmatched: 11. CDR1 GTSNPN and CDR2 SVGIG come from the germline V gene (reference sequence). The CDR3 spans 17 residues. CDR3 protein: CACSGTGTIATNEKLFF. DNA for the CDR3: TGTGCCTGTTCCGGGACAGGGACTATTGCAACTAATGAAAAACTGTTTTTT. Based on the CDR3 plus reference TRBV30 and TRBJ1-4, the full variable domain is SQTIHQWPATLVQPVGSPLSLECTVEGTSNPNLYWYRQAAGRGLQLLFYSVGIGQISSEVPQNLSASRPQDRQFILSSKKLLLSDSGFYLCACSGTGTIATNEKLFFGSGTQLSVL.

The chain combines TRBV7-2 with TRBJ2-5, with D possibly TRBD1 on 7 matching bases. In germline, CDR1 is SGHTA, CDR2 FQGNSA. The germline V and J ends were trimmed by 5 bases and 11 bases, with 27 bases remaining between them. The CDR3 has 16 residues. The CDR3 is CASSRDRTGNPGEQYF. The CDR3 nucleotides read TGTGCCAGCAGCCGGGACAGAACAGGCAACCCGGGAGAGCAGTACTTC.

The DNA of the CDR3 is TGCGCCAGCAGCTTGGGTGCAAGCGGGACGGGGAATGAGCAGTTCTTC. Translating it yields CASSLGASGTGNEQFF. V is TRBV5-1 and J is TRBJ2-1; 7 bases match TRBD2. V dropped 0 bases and J dropped 7; count of bases not matched to a gene: 10. This CDR3 has 16 residues. Germline loops: CDR1 SGHRS, CDR2 YFSETQ.

The chain recombines TRBV2 with TRBJ1-1; D is unresolved. The CDR3 consists of 14 residues. Germline V gives CDR1 SNHLY, CDR2 FYNNEI. V gave up 4 bases and J gave up 5 bases, with 14 bases separating them. CDR3 in amino acids: CASSGSGFGTEAFF. In nucleotides, the CDR3 is TGTGCCAGCAGTGGAAGCGGGTTTGGGACTGAAGCTTTCTTT.

This clone was counted only a few times. The chain employs TRBV2 and TRBJ1-5; D remains unclear. This CDR3 is 13 amino acids long. V was cut by 7 bases and J by 0 bases, with 7 bases left in between. Germline V CDR1 and CDR2: SNHLY, FYNNEI. The CDR3 region is CASIRDSNQPQHF. DNA for the CDR3: TGTGCCAGCATAAGGGATAGCAATCAGCCCCAGCATTTT. Full variable domain (missing parts from reference TRBV2 and TRBJ1-5): EPEVTQTPSHQVTQMGQEVILRCVPISNHLYFYWYRQILGQKVEFLVSFYNNEISEKSEIFDDQFSVERPDGSNFTLKIRSTKLEDSAMYFCASIRDSNQPQHFGDGTRLSIL.

This clone has only a few counts. The chain combines TRBV6-5 with TRBJ2-7, with TRBD1 matching 9 bases. This CDR3 is built from 15 residues. V was clipped by 2 bases and J by 4 bases; unmatched bases: 6. CDR1 and CDR2 from the germline V gene are MNHEY and SVGAGI. This CDR3 reads CASSYQQGQGYEQYF. The CDR3 DNA follows: TGTGCCAGCAGTTACCAGCAGGGACAGGGTTACGAGCAGTACTTC.

V gene TRBV29-1 combines with J gene TRBJ2-1; D is undetermined. The germline V gene encodes CDR1 SQVTM and CDR2 ANQGSEA. This CDR3 contains 11 residues. The V end lost 5 bases, the J end lost 7 bases, and 9 bases lay between the germline ends. Here the CDR3 DNA reads TGCAGCGTTAAGAAGGTAAATGAGCAGTTCTTC. Amino acids: CSVKKVNEQFF.

This rearrangement joins TRBV5-6 to TRBJ2-5, with TRBD2 matching 10 bases. The germline V gene encodes CDR1 SGHDT and CDR2 YYEEEE. This CDR3 comprises 14 residues. The V and J ends lost 0 bases and 5 bases, in that order; junction bases with no gene match: 1. The CDR3: CASSLGLAGETQYF. DNA of the CDR3: TGTGCCAGCAGCTTGGGACTAGCGGGCGAGACCCAGTACTTC.

The chain uses TRBV7-2 and TRBJ2-3, with D tentatively TRBD1 (6 bases). The CDR3 extends over 16 amino acids. Deletions cut 0 bases from V and 2 bases from J, with 12 bases between. Germline V gene sequence: CDR1 SGHTA, CDR2 FQGNSA. CDR3 nucleotide sequence: TGTGCCAGCAGCTTAGCGCCAGGGGCCAACACAGATACGCAGTATTTT. It encodes CASSLAPGANTDTQYF.

The chain has TRBV19 and TRBJ2-1, with 9 bases matching TRBD2. The CDR3 runs to 14 residues. Per germline, CDR1 LNHDA and CDR2 SQIVND (reference sequence). Germline trimming cut 2 bases from V and 9 bases from J; bases unmatched to any gene: 5. CDR3 nucleotide sequence: TGTGCCAGTAGTATAATTAGCGGGAGTAGTGAGCAGTTCTTC. Residues: CASSIISGSSEQFF.

CDR3 sequence: CASSFVGLSYEQYF. As DNA, the CDR3 is TGTGCCAGCAGTTTCGTGGGGTTATCCTACGAGCAGTACTTC. The J gene is TRBJ2-7, the V gene TRBV27, with D unclear. This CDR3 contains 14 residues. Looked up from germline, CDR1 is MNHEY and CDR2 is SMNVEV (reference sequence). Deletions cut 3 bases from V and 1 base from J, with 10 bases between.

The chain is built from TRBV10-3 and TRBJ1-1; perhaps TRBD1 as D (5 bases). This CDR3 spans 14 amino acids. Looked up from germline, CDR1 is ENHRY and CDR2 is SYGVKD. Trimming took 2 bases from V and 4 from J, leaving 11 bases between them. This CDR3 is CAISEPSGTTEAFF. CDR3 sequence (DNA): TGTGCCATCAGTGAGCCGTCGGGGACCACTGAAGCTTTCTTT.